Given below is one T cell receptor beta chain in context. Per the original data handling: Amplifying reference gene primers gave estimates of nucleated cell counts. Here immunoSEQ multiplex PCR was the method, and the copy in TCRdb shows in-frame clones only, minus some. The V and J calls and clone size are taken from that table; D and trimming were inferred from the DNA. The sample has some 130,000 clones; about 83% are singletons. CDR1 LGHNA and CDR2 YNFKEQ come from the germline V gene. V lost 1 base and J 7 bases, leaving 8 bases between the germline ends. This CDR3 is built from 13 residues. This sample is part of a study of blood T cell repertoires in COVID-19. The wider study: In each case, the material was cDNA or gDNA derived from T cells, B-cell-depleted T cells, or PBMCs.

Sequences were obtained from peripheral blood. This sequence joins TRBV4-2 and TRBJ2-1; no clear D gene. The TCR was taken from a human donor in a cohort sampled during active COVID-19. The CDR3 DNA reads TGTGCCAGCAGCCAAGGCAGGTTGAATGAGCAGTTCTTC. Amino acids: CASSQGRLNEQFF.